This TCR beta chain was obtained from a study of cytomegalovirus exposure and HLA in healthy donors (dated by TCRdb to the late 2010s). Context from the whole study: An earlier analysis of some 550 of the donors reported 250 to 350 Gb of sequence data and 100 million to 140 million unique TCR beta sequences from 150 million to 200 million T cells. High-throughput TCR immunosequencing, statistical association of individual TCRs with disease status, and machine learning were combined to predict cytomegalovirus infection status. A later analysis re-analyzed previously published TCR beta repertoires from roughly 630 donors and added high-resolution HLA genotyping to study TCR occurrence patterns. Besides the first cohort of hundreds of subjects, a separate validation cohort made up of roughly 120 different subjects was used. Every repertoire in the discovery cohort had been generated on one and the same sequencing platform. The study was designed to test whether signatures of past pathogen exposure could be identified by cataloging public T cell receptors. A few DR-DQ haplotypes were handled as single units for association and clustering because linkage in the cohort was strong. Both class I and class II loci were covered by HLA typing, at four-digit resolution. Among 398 genotyped donors of the cohort, an average of about 240,000 unique TCR beta nucleotide sequences were sequenced per donor, around 20% of them non-productive. The genetic ancestry cluster associated with self-reported Caucasian donors included about 84% of the roughly 400 genotyped donors. The number of typed donors differed by locus: about 620-640 for A, B, C, DRB1 and DQB1; 500 to 550 for DQA1; approximately 610 for DPA1; and about 450 for DPB1. Approximately 330 gigabases of sequencing data and 75 million to 85 million unique TCR sequences made up an early release that covered under 750 HLA-typed donors. The later analysis used no new phenotypic data to find candidate immune exposures, relying instead on TCR beta sequences and their occurrence across donors. An earlier analysis of fewer than 700 of the donors applied high-throughput TCR beta sequencing to assess whether each TCR beta V gene segment acted as functional or pseudogenic. A later genetic analysis took genome-wide SNP genotypes for about 60% of the roughly 670 donors and used that subset as a discovery cohort. The study used immunosequencing to profile the T cell repertoires of approximately 690 subjects and linked those repertoires to cytomegalovirus serostatus. Donor age, sex, ethnicity and CMV serostatus were compiled alongside the repertoire data. The full study reports these points: The classifier was reported to diagnose cytomegalovirus status with high specificity and sensitivity in both the original cohort and the validation cohort. In the study, approximately 160 TCR beta chains were listed as associated with cytomegalovirus. A group of highly shared sequence variants was considered likely to be a technical artifact of the sequencing pipeline. Across donors, most TCR sequences were observed very rarely, whereas some public TCRs were present in many individuals. In vitro tests confirmed that a few of the cytomegalovirus-associated TCR beta chains recognize cytomegalovirus antigens. The cohort was sequenced for TCR beta chains only, and without alpha or paired-chain data the features that could be detected were limited. In a later analysis, HLA-associated TCR beta chains were found to be more clonally expanded and to have lower generation probabilities than equally common non-associated chains. In a later genetic analysis, fewer N-insertions in productive TCRs were reported among donors in an Asian-associated ancestry cluster than the approximately 710-donor mean. In a later genetic analysis, a missense DCLRE1C variant was associated with V-gene and J-gene trimming of TCR beta chains, and the association was replicated in an independent cohort. A further reported finding was that TCR beta sequences accurately predicted the HLA-A and HLA-B alleles for most subjects in the first cohort. According to the authors, the approach could potentially be generalized to other disease states and immunological phenotypes. According to a later analysis, TCR association rates differed among HLA loci, with DRB1 alleles showing the most associated TCRs and HLA-C alleles showing the fewest. Broadly in line with IMGT annotations, most TCR beta V segments showed up in productive rearrangements about 87% or about 30% of the time in an earlier analysis of a few hundred of the donors. Because counts were too low, about 18 rarely observed V segments, including chromosome 9 orphons, were excluded from the earlier analysis of around 590 of the donors. Assigning TCR associations to individual alleles was difficult when HLA alleles, especially DR and DQ, strongly co-occurred. Roughly uniform sequencing depth across donors was assumed in presence/absence analyses, although this assumption may not hold. A later analysis associated 15,000 or so TCR beta sequences with specific HLA alleles at a false discovery rate of 0.05. The 87-base-pair reads could not distinguish some IMGT-functional V segments, including TRBV6-2 and TRBV6-3, so those segments were excluded. Because HLA typing was missing for some donors at each locus, association tests included only the typed subset. A later analysis reported that several top co-occurrence clusters appeared linked to parvovirus B19, influenza, CMV and Epstein-Barr virus. In a later analysis, most CMV-associated TCR beta chains were found to appear HLA-restricted, with HLA associations seemingly driven largely by CMV exposure. For the cohort, immune exposure information was limited to CMV serostatus. Correlated functional status among segregating V segments might be attributable to linkage disequilibrium, but an unknown experimental factor could not be ruled out.

The cohort consisted of 650 to 850 healthy bone marrow donors. At the time of sampling, all cohort members were nominally healthy, though unrecorded immune exposures were likely present. CMV serostatus was recorded as positive for 289 and negative for about 50% of the roughly 670 cohort members, whereas no CMV serostatus was recorded for the donor in question. Each donor provided a peripheral blood sample, and peripheral blood mononuclear cells were used for TCR beta sequencing. Genomic DNA was extracted from the blood cell samples with the Qiagen DNeasy Blood Extraction Kit. As concerns this clone: Its cognate antigen has yet to be identified. The record has no base qualities; no much larger clone is one base away.

V is reduced by 5 bases and J by 1 base, leaving a spacing of 14 bases between them. The germline V gene provides CDR1 SGHTA and CDR2 FQGNSA. The CDR3, from cysteine to phenylalanine, totals 16 residues. Only the CDR3 region is kept as DNA, spanning 48 bases read in frame from base 1. Library prep was done by the immunoSEQ multiplex PCR assay. The multiplex PCR relied on a mix of 60 forward primers for TCR Vbeta segments and 13 reverse primers for TCR Jbeta segments. The CDR3 region of rearranged TCR beta genes was amplified from genomic DNA with a multiplex PCR assay. Amplified TCR beta libraries were sequenced as 87-base-pair reads on the Illumina HiSeq System. Processing in the source paper ran as follows. In a later analysis, roughly 80 million unique TCR beta chains were counted across the roughly 610 repertoires, and around 10 million of these chains were shared by at least two donors. To remove PCR and sequencing errors, raw reads were error-corrected and collapsed into unique sequences using a nearest-neighbor algorithm that merged closely related sequences. V, D and J gene segments were assigned by aligning CDR3 sequences to IMGT reference sequences. For a sequence to be retained, a match of at least six nucleotides was required to both a V gene segment and a J gene segment. Rearrangements were called productive when the CDR3 lacked stop codons and stayed in frame with V and J; all others were non-productive. CDR3 was defined according to IMGT convention as the region running from the second conserved V-encoded cysteine to the conserved J-encoded phenylalanine. The earlier analysis of roughly 590 of the donors excluded any sequence lacking an unambiguous match to a single V gene segment. An earlier analysis of just under 600 of the donors called V segments functional above 56.7% productive rearrangements and segregating when the between-donor standard deviation exceeded 5%. A statistical classification framework was built for diagnosing cytomegalovirus status from the catalog of TCR beta chain sequences. In a later analysis, V and J genes were assigned by comparing TCR nucleotide sequences against IMGT/GENE-DB human TR gene sequences. The TCRdist pipeline was used in a later analysis to assign CDR3 sequences and most-parsimonious VDJ recombination scenarios. In a later analysis, each TCR beta chain was defined by its CDR3 amino acid sequence together with its V-gene family, and reads without a unique V-gene family were excluded. To address suspected cross-contamination and a sequencing artifact, a later analysis removed over 500 highly shared, low-generation-probability nucleotide sequences. In a later analysis, a clonal expansion index was calculated for each public chain from normalized within-repertoire ranks of inferred template counts. In a later analysis, generation probabilities were computed using a VDJ recombination model fitted to out-of-frame rearrangements, and the results were checked against IGoR. Hypergeometric tests were used in a later analysis to score TCR-TCR, TCR-HLA and TCR-CMV co-occurrence, with a repertoire-size bias correction applied to the TCR pairs. A later analysis estimated false discovery rates by permuting HLA or CMV assignments 20 times. A later analysis grouped co-occurring TCRs with DBSCAN, adding TCRdist sequence similarity when clustering within HLA-allele-positive subsets. Repertoires with fewer than 30,000 or more than 120,000 public chains were left out of co-occurrence clustering, as were several repertoires with anomalous nucleotide sharing. The immuneACCESS repertoire file appears here via TCRdb, limited to in-frame rearrangements. These files lack a portion of the clones; in checked studies, under half of the deficit traces to unresolved V genes, and the cause of the others is not known. D and trimming come from the DNA, and the V and J calls and clone size come from that table. The sample table records about 130,000 clones; about 82% of these occur just once. Of the sample, about 4.3% is held by the ten largest clones.

The sequencing input was PBMCs. This chain is built from TRBV7-2 and TRBJ2-2, with TRBD2 tentatively as D gene (5 bases match). The clonotype comes from a man aged 30 to 45 in good health. For the CDR3, the sequence is CASSPIPRGNTGELFF. In nucleotide form, the sequence is TGTGCCAGCAGCCCCATTCCCCGGGGGAACACCGGGGAGCTGTTTTTT.